Presented here are 24 T cell receptor beta chains from one specimen sequenced in a study of vaccination effects on CD4 cells after COVID-19. The assay was immunoSEQ multiplex PCR, and TCRdb's table has in-frame clones only and misses some. Among about 24,000 clones listed, 76% were seen once. Antigen-specific CD4+ T cells were expanded with viral peptide pools in the ViraFEST assay before sequencing. When roughly eleven days of culture had elapsed, CD4+ T cells were isolated. The study found no prior SARS-CoV-2 infection in the vaccine recipients, who tested negative for nucleocapsid antibodies. These receptors' targets are unknown. The sample was CD4+ T cells from PBMCs cultured with HCoV-NL63 spike peptides, taken before COVID-19 vaccination. These receptors all come from a human donor who received a COVID-19 vaccine.

V gene TRBV19 combines with J gene TRBJ1-5; TRBD1 matches at 9 bases. CDR1 LNHDA and CDR2 SQIVND come from the germline V gene (reference sequence). Unmatched junction bases numbered 10, after V lost 7 bases and J lost 6 bases. CDR3 length: 15 residues. CDR3 bases: TGTGCCAGTACCGTACAGGGGGCGGCGGGTCAGCCCCAGCATTTT. It encodes CASTVQGAAGQPQHF.

The J gene is TRBJ1-6, the V gene TRBV27; weak D call: TRBD1 (6 bases). Germline V lookup: CDR1 MNHEY, CDR2 SMNVEV (reference sequence). V was clipped by 3 bases and J by 6 bases, with 15 bases between them. This CDR3 comprises 16 residues. This CDR3 is CASSFLGGRSNSPLHF. DNA of the CDR3: TGTGCCAGCAGTTTCTTGGGGGGGCGAAGTAATTCACCCCTCCACTTT.

The chain links TRBV5-1 to TRBJ2-1, with unresolved D. This CDR3 is built from 13 residues. CDR1 is SGHRS, CDR2 YFSETQ, per germline. The germline V and J ends were trimmed by 5 bases and 0 bases, with 6 bases remaining between them. CDR3 coding DNA: TGCGCCAGCAGTTCTCCCTCCTACAATGAGCAGTTCTTC. Protein sequence: CASSSPSYNEQFF.

This rearrangement joins TRBV7-8 to TRBJ1-3; D unresolved. V was clipped by 2 bases and J by 0 bases, with 8 bases between them. The CDR3 has 15 amino acids. In germline, CDR1 is SGHVS, CDR2 FQNEAQ. The CDR3 protein is CASSLWTTSGNTIYF. CDR3 nucleotide sequence: TGTGCCAGCAGCTTATGGACGACCTCTGGAAACACCATATATTTT.

The table lists this clone with a count of one. The chain has TRBV10-3 and TRBJ2-7, with TRBD1 matching 7 bases. V was pared by 4 bases and J by 3 bases, with 6 bases of the junction left unmatched. CDR1 is ENHRY and CDR2 is SYGVKD in the germline V gene. The CDR3 has 14 residues. In nucleotides, the CDR3 is TGTGCCATCAGTGGGGATGCAGGGGGCTACGAGCAGTACTTC. Its protein product is CAISGDAGGYEQYF.

V usage is TRBV18 and J usage is TRBJ2-3; D is possibly TRBD1 or TRBD2 (6 bases each). Trimming pared 0 bases from V and 0 bases from J, leaving 13 bases between. CDR1 is KGHSH and CDR2 is LQKENI in the germline V gene. The CDR3 is 17 residues long. The CDR3 is CASSPPRTGRSTDTQYF. DNA for the CDR3: TGTGCCAGCTCACCACCGAGAACAGGGAGGAGCACAGATACGCAGTATTTT.

The V gene is TRBV5-4, the J gene TRBJ2-7, with 7 nucleotides matching TRBD1. The CDR3 consists of 14 residues. CDR1 and CDR2 (germline): SGHNT, YYREEE (reference sequence). Trimming at V came to 2 bases and at J to 5 bases, leaving 7 bases not matched to a gene. CDR3 sequence (DNA): TGTGCCAGCAGCTTCCGGACAGGCCCCCACGAGCAGTACTTC. Translation: CASSFRTGPHEQYF.

The genes are TRBV5-1 and TRBJ1-1; possible D gene TRBD1, 5 bases. The V gene's germline CDR1 is SGHRS and CDR2 YFSETQ. This CDR3 is built from 14 residues. Trimming removed 2 bases from V and 0 bases from J, with 8 bases in between. The CDR3 DNA follows: TGCGCCAGCAGCTTCGGGACGGTGAACACTGAAGCTTTCTTT. It codes for CASSFGTVNTEAFF.

This chain uses TRBV5-1 with TRBJ2-2, with D perhaps matching TRBD1 (5 bases). Trimming removed 3 bases from V and 7 bases from J, with 13 bases in between. CDR1 is SGHRS and CDR2 is YFSETQ in the germline V gene. The CDR3 consists of 14 residues. The CDR3 coding sequence is TGCGCCAGCAGCTCCAGACAGCCAGGCGGGGAGCTGTTTTTT. This translates into CASSSRQPGGELFF.

The V gene is TRBV7-8, the J gene TRBJ1-6; 7 nucleotides align to TRBD1. V lost 5 bases and J lost 10; bases outside the gene matches: 8. CDR1 and CDR2 (germline): SGHVS, FQNEAQ. This CDR3 comprises 14 residues. CDR3 residues: CASSLRQGYSPLHF. The DNA of the CDR3 is TGTGCCAGCAGCCTCCGACAGGGTTACTCACCCCTCCACTTT.

V and J are TRBV3-1 (or the pseudogene TRBV3-2) and TRBJ2-1; 8 bases are a match to TRBD1. CDR1 and CDR2 (germline): LGHDT, YNNKEL (reference sequence). Germline trimming cut 4 bases from V and 12 bases from J; bases unmatched to any gene: 5. This CDR3 has 12 amino acids. The CDR3 nucleotides read TGTGCCAGCAGCCGAGACAGGGGAAGGCAGTTCTTC. Translation gives CASSRDRGRQFF.

This chain links TRBV9 with TRBJ2-1, with TRBD1 matching 10 bases. Germline V gene data show CDR1 as SGDLS and CDR2 as YYNGEE. The CDR3 length is 15 residues. V trimming: 3 bases; J trimming: 2 bases; junction bases outside the gene matches: 2. The CDR3: CASSGGQGAYNEQFF. The CDR3 DNA sequence: TGTGCCAGCAGCGGAGGACAGGGGGCCTACAATGAGCAGTTCTTC.

In its sample, this clone was seen once. CDR3 in amino acids: CASSSDRVDYNEQFF. The CDR3 DNA is TGTGCCAGCAGCTCGGACAGGGTTGACTACAATGAGCAGTTCTTC. The genes are TRBV11-3 and TRBJ2-1, with 8 nucleotides matching TRBD1. Germline lookup yields CDR1 SGHNT and CDR2 YENEEA. J lost 3 bases, V lost 4 bases, and 5 bases had no gene match. The CDR3 has 15 amino acids.

The V call is TRBV11-3, the J call TRBJ2-3; 12 bases agree with TRBD2. The CDR3 is made up of 16 amino acids. The J segment lost 5 bases and the V segment lost 5 bases, leaving 8 bases of the junction unmatched. CDR1 is SGHNT and CDR2 is YENEEA in the germline V gene. CDR3 protein: CASSPRLAGEGDTQYF. The CDR3 region has the DNA TGTGCCAGCAGCCCCAGACTAGCGGGAGAAGGAGATACGCAGTATTTT. The complete variable domain, with remaining parts taken from reference TRBV11-3 and TRBJ2-3, reads EAGVVQSPRYKIIEKKQPVAFWCNPISGHNTLYWYLQNLGQGPELLIRYENEEAVDDSQLPKDRFSAERLKGVDSTLKIQPAELGDSAVYLCASSPRLAGEGDTQYFGPGTRLTVL.

This sequence joins TRBV7-2 and TRBJ2-5, with 10 bases matching TRBD2. Trimming at V came to 2 bases and at J to 4 bases, leaving 4 bases not matched to a gene. Germline V lookup: CDR1 SGHTA, CDR2 FQGNSA. The CDR3 is made up of 15 amino acids. CDR3 bases: TGTGCCAGCAGCTTAAGCCTAGCGGGGGTAGAGACCCAGTACTTC. It translates to CASSLSLAGVETQYF.

This clone was seen a single time. The chain recombines TRBV9 with TRBJ1-6; D unresolved. Trimming took off 0 bases at V and 7 bases at J, with 8 bases between the two ends. This CDR3 region has 14 residues. Germline-derived CDR1 and CDR2 are SGDLS and YYNGEE. The CDR3 coding sequence is TGTGCCAGCAGCGTAGAGGCCCGGAATTCACCCCTCCACTTT. As protein: CASSVEARNSPLHF.

The rearrangement joins TRBV6-6 to TRBJ2-1, with D maybe TRBD2 (6 bases). The V gene's germline CDR1 is MNHNY and CDR2 SVGAGI (reference sequence). Trimming removed 6 bases at V and 3 bases at J, with 12 bases between. This CDR3 spans 14 amino acids. The chain's CDR3 is CASREGSNYNEQFF. Here the CDR3 DNA reads TGTGCCAGCAGGGAGGGCTCCAACTACAATGAGCAGTTCTTC.

This chain joins TRBV30 and TRBJ1-1; D is unclear. CDR3 size: 12 residues. The V end lost 0 bases, the J end lost 6 bases, and 8 bases lay between the germline ends. The germline V gene has CDR1 GTSNPN and CDR2 SVGIG (reference sequence). In DNA form, the CDR3 reads TGTGCCTGGAGTGTACGAGGTGCTGAAGCTTTCTTT. This translates into CAWSVRGAEAFF.

The chain uses TRBV18 and TRBJ1-6, with 10 bases aligning to TRBD1. The V and J ends lost 3 bases and 5 bases, in that order; junction bases with no gene match: 1. This CDR3 is 15 amino acids long. Germline CDR1 KGHSH, CDR2 LQKENI. The CDR3 DNA follows: TGTGCCAGCTCACCCGGGACAGGGGATAATTCACCCCTCCACTTT. It codes for CASSPGTGDNSPLHF.

The gene calls are TRBV12-3 or TRBV12-4 and TRBJ2-1; TRBD2 is a possible D gene (6 bases). CDR3 size: 12 residues. The V and J ends lost 4 bases and 13 bases respectively, with 14 bases between them. CDR3: CASSSQTSNQFF. In nucleotides, the CDR3 is TGTGCCAGCAGTTCTCAAACTAGCAATCAGTTCTTC.

This clone was recorded once. The chain has TRBV19 and TRBJ1-1; D gene ambiguous. With 6 bases removed from V and 0 bases from J, the gap between germline ends came to 14 bases. The germline V gene encodes CDR1 LNHDA and CDR2 SQIVND (reference sequence). The CDR3 is made up of 15 amino acids. The CDR3 loop is CASRAPAGMNTEAFF. CDR3 nucleotide sequence: TGTGCCAGTAGAGCCCCGGCGGGGATGAACACTGAAGCTTTCTTT.

The V gene is TRBV6-5, the J gene TRBJ2-1; 9 bases line up with TRBD1. The CDR3 is 15 residues long. Germline V gives CDR1 MNHEY, CDR2 SVGAGI. With V trimmed by 6 bases and J by 4 bases, 7 bases remained unmatched. The CDR3 DNA follows: TGTGCCAGCAGGAGAGAGGGACAGGGATACAATGAGCAGTTCTTC. Translated, it gives CASRREGQGYNEQFF.

The CDR3 nucleotides read TGTGCCAGCAGCCTACACCCGAGGGTCGGGGAGACCCAGTACTTC. Translating it yields CASSLHPRVGETQYF. This chain joins TRBV7-8 and TRBJ2-5, with a possible D match to TRBD2 (5 bases). The CDR3 is 15 amino acids. Trimming left V 5 bases short and J 5 bases short, with 18 bases between. Germline assignment: CDR1 SGHVS and CDR2 FQNEAQ.

This clone came up once. This chain joins TRBV6-1 and TRBJ2-5; D call uncertain. V lost 1 base and J lost 1, with 13 bases in between. The CDR3 has 16 residues. Germline V gene lookup returns CDR1 MNHNS and CDR2 SASEGT. The CDR3 loop is CASSEGPGPPQETQYF. The CDR3, as DNA: TGTGCCAGCAGTGAAGGACCCGGGCCACCCCAAGAGACCCAGTACTTC.